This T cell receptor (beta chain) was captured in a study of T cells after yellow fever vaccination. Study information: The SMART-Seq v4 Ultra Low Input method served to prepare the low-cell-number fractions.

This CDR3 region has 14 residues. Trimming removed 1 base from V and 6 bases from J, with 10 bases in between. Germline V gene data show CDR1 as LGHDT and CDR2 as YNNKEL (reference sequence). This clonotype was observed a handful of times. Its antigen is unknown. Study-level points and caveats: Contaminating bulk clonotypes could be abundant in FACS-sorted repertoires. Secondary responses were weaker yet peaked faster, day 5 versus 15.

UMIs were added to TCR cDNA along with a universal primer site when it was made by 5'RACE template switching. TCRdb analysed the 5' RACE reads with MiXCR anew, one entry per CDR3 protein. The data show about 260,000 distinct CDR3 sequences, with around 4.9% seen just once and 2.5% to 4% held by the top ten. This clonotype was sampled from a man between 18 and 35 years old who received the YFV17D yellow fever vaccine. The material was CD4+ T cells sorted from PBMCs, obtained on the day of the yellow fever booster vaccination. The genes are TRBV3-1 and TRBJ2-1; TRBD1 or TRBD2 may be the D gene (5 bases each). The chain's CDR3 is CASSQGFGGNEQFF. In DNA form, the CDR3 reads TGTGCCAGCAGCCAAGGTTTTGGGGGCAATGAGCAGTTCTTC.